The present T cell receptor (beta chain) was sequenced within a study of response to subunit inactivated influenza vaccine. Study-wide results and caveats: Authors suggested that a seasonal influenza vaccination recruits few new T cells each time.

TCRdb re-called the RT-PCR reads through MiXCR, storing one row per CDR3 protein. The profile covers 710,000 or so distinct CDR3 sequences, with approximately 14% appearing a single time and around a tenth taken by the ten largest. Germline values: CDR1 KGHSH, CDR2 LQKENI. Trimming took off 1 base at V and 3 bases at J, with 8 bases between the two ends. The CDR3 sequence is 14 residues long. A note on this clonotype: As yet, its antigen is unknown.

This TCR was sampled from a man aged 50 or older who received an inactivated influenza vaccine. The V call is TRBV18, the J call TRBJ2-3; the D is unclear. The material was PBMCs from blood, obtained roughly 12 days after vaccination. CDR3 bases: TGTGCCAGCTCACCACAGGTGGCAACAGATACGCAGTATTTT. Its translation is CASSPQVATDTQYF.